Listed below are T cell receptor beta chains from one sample, sequenced in a study of blood T cells in healthy people across ages. TCRdb used MiXCR to reprocess the 5' RACE reads, holding one entry per CDR3 protein. In the table there are over 1,300,000 distinct CDR3 sequences, almost 60% of which are singletons. The sequencing sample was made of blood. These receptors were obtained from a man younger than 35 in good health. CDR3s include the opening cysteine and the closing phenylalanine or tryptophan. D genes are given only for firm matches. Some rows mark clone size as missing; the rest say once, few, many or name a class of expanded clone.

cdr3_length: 16; clone_size: .; v_call: TRBV12-3/TRBV12-4; j_call: TRBJ2-3; d_call: TRBD2; cdr3_aa: CASSDWGAGGTDTQYF; cdr3_nt: TGTGCCAGCAGTGACTGGGGAGCGGGAGGGACAGATACGCAGTATTTT
cdr3_length: 19; clone_size: few; v_call: TRBV21-1; j_call: TRBJ2-7; d_call: .; cdr3_aa: CASSKALWLAGGFSYEQYF; cdr3_nt: TGTGCCAGCAGCAAAGCGCTTTGGCTAGCGGGAGGCTTTAGCTACGAGCAGTACTTC
cdr3_length: 13; clone_size: .; v_call: TRBV28; j_call: TRBJ1-2; d_call: .; cdr3_aa: CASTASYLYGYTF; cdr3_nt: TGTGCCAGCACCGCCAGTTACCTTTATGGCTACACCTTC
cdr3_length: 15; clone_size: .; v_call: TRBV7-2; j_call: TRBJ2-5; d_call: .; cdr3_aa: CASSSQGGGSETQYF; cdr3_nt: TGTGCCAGCAGCTCCCAGGGAGGGGGCAGCGAGACCCAGTACTTC
cdr3_length: 18; clone_size: .; v_call: TRBV5-1; j_call: TRBJ1-6; d_call: TRBD1; cdr3_aa: CASSLAGQARSYNSPLHF; cdr3_nt: TGCGCCAGCAGCTTAGCCGGACAGGCCCGCTCCTATAATTCACCCCTCCACTTT
cdr3_length: 17; clone_size: few; v_call: TRBV6-5; j_call: TRBJ2-5; d_call: .; cdr3_aa: CASSYPFRQGPQETQYF; cdr3_nt: TGTGCCAGCAGTTATCCCTTCCGGCAGGGGCCACAAGAGACCCAGTACTTC
cdr3_length: 12; clone_size: .; v_call: TRBV28; j_call: TRBJ2-7; d_call: .; cdr3_aa: CAARAGPYEQYF; cdr3_nt: TGTGCCGCCCGTGCGGGCCCCTACGAGCAGTACTTC
cdr3_length: 15; clone_size: few; v_call: TRBV12-3/TRBV12-4; j_call: TRBJ2-7; d_call: TRBD2; cdr3_aa: CASSLEPREIYEQYF; cdr3_nt: TGTGCCAGCAGTTTAGAGCCGCGGGAGATCTACGAGCAGTACTTC
cdr3_length: 17; clone_size: few; v_call: TRBV4-3; j_call: TRBJ2-7; d_call: TRBD1; cdr3_aa: CASSQDRELGQGYEQYF; cdr3_nt: TGCGCCAGCAGCCAAGATCGGGAGTTAGGACAGGGTTACGAGCAGTACTTC
cdr3_length: 13; clone_size: .; v_call: TRBV2; j_call: TRBJ1-5; d_call: .; cdr3_aa: CASRPDGNQPQHF; cdr3_nt: TGTGCCAGCCGACCTGACGGCAATCAGCCCCAGCATTTT
cdr3_length: 12; clone_size: .; v_call: TRBV20-1; j_call: TRBJ1-1; d_call: .; cdr3_aa: CSANRAGPEAFF; cdr3_nt: TGCAGTGCAAACAGGGCGGGCCCTGAAGCTTTCTTT
cdr3_length: 17; clone_size: .; v_call: TRBV5-1; j_call: TRBJ2-7; d_call: TRBD2; cdr3_aa: CSSSLESGGLYAFEQYF; cdr3_nt: TGCTCCAGCAGCTTGGAATCGGGGGGGCTATACGCTTTCGAGCAGTACTTC
cdr3_length: 14; clone_size: .; v_call: TRBV7-2; j_call: TRBJ2-7; d_call: .; cdr3_aa: CASSFPSTEYEQYF; cdr3_nt: TGTGCCAGCAGCTTTCCATCGACAGAGTACGAGCAGTACTTC
cdr3_length: 18; clone_size: .; v_call: TRBV28; j_call: TRBJ2-3; d_call: TRBD1; cdr3_aa: CASILDRAVPVSTDTQYF; cdr3_nt: TGTGCCAGCATCCTTGACAGGGCGGTCCCAGTTAGCACAGATACGCAGTATTTT
cdr3_length: 13; clone_size: .; v_call: TRBV20-1; j_call: TRBJ1-4; d_call: .; cdr3_aa: CSARTGLNEKLFF; cdr3_nt: TGCAGTGCTAGAACAGGGCTTAATGAAAAACTGTTTTTT
cdr3_length: 15; clone_size: .; v_call: TRBV3-1; j_call: TRBJ2-1; d_call: .; cdr3_aa: CASGWGGLDLNEQFF; cdr3_nt: TGTGCCAGTGGATGGGGCGGGCTAGATCTCAATGAGCAGTTCTTC
cdr3_length: 15; clone_size: .; v_call: TRBV14; j_call: TRBJ2-3; d_call: .; cdr3_aa: CASGSAGASTDTQYF; cdr3_nt: TGTGCCAGCGGTTCCGCGGGGGCGTCCACAGATACGCAGTATTTT
cdr3_length: 14; clone_size: .; v_call: TRBV7-2; j_call: TRBJ2-7; d_call: TRBD1; cdr3_aa: CASSLGTEFYEQYF; cdr3_nt: TGTGCCAGCAGCCTTGGGACAGAGTTTTACGAGCAGTACTTC
cdr3_length: 13; clone_size: once; v_call: TRBV6-2/TRBV6-3; j_call: TRBJ2-7; d_call: TRBD1; cdr3_aa: CASTDRGPGEQYF; cdr3_nt: TGTGCCAGCACCGACAGGGGTCCGGGCGAGCAGTACTTC
cdr3_length: 16; clone_size: .; v_call: TRBV5-5; j_call: TRBJ2-2; d_call: TRBD1; cdr3_aa: CASSLTWTGLTGELFF; cdr3_nt: TGTGCCAGCAGCTTGACCTGGACAGGGCTAACCGGGGAGCTGTTTTTT
cdr3_length: 16; clone_size: .; v_call: TRBV10-3; j_call: TRBJ2-5; d_call: .; cdr3_aa: CAISESILPGDYGQYF; cdr3_nt: TGTGCCATCAGTGAGTCGATTTTACCAGGGGACTACGGGCAGTACTTC
cdr3_length: 16; clone_size: .; v_call: TRBV3-1; j_call: TRBJ2-7; d_call: .; cdr3_aa: CASSQEGDVRSYEQYF; cdr3_nt: TGTGCCAGCAGCCAAGAGGGAGACGTAAGATCCTACGAGCAGTACTTC
cdr3_length: 15; clone_size: few; v_call: TRBV6-6; j_call: TRBJ2-5; d_call: TRBD2; cdr3_aa: CASSYSRTSAETQYF; cdr3_nt: TGTGCCAGCAGTTACTCCCGGACTAGCGCGGAGACCCAGTACTTC
cdr3_length: 15; clone_size: .; v_call: TRBV7-9; j_call: TRBJ2-5; d_call: .; cdr3_aa: CASSLKKQPQETQYF; cdr3_nt: TGTGCCAGCAGCTTAAAGAAACAGCCTCAAGAGACCCAGTACTTC
cdr3_length: 14; clone_size: .; v_call: TRBV6-2/TRBV6-3; j_call: TRBJ2-7; d_call: TRBD1; cdr3_aa: CASRTGGADYEQYF; cdr3_nt: TGTGCCAGCAGGACAGGGGGCGCGGACTACGAGCAGTACTTC
cdr3_length: 21; clone_size: .; v_call: TRBV27; j_call: TRBJ2-7; d_call: TRBD2; cdr3_aa: CASSYHYYRVDGAGGPYEQYF; cdr3_nt: TGTGCCAGCAGTTACCATTACTACAGGGTGGACGGAGCGGGAGGACCCTACGAGCAGTACTTC
cdr3_length: 12; clone_size: few; v_call: TRBV7-9; j_call: TRBJ2-4; d_call: .; cdr3_aa: CASSPARDIQYF; cdr3_nt: TGTGCCAGCAGCCCGGCAAGGGACATTCAGTACTTC
cdr3_length: 14; clone_size: once; v_call: TRBV11-2; j_call: TRBJ2-7; d_call: .; cdr3_aa: CASSFGSPRNEQYF; cdr3_nt: TGTGCCAGCAGCTTTGGGTCGCCACGCAACGAGCAGTACTTC
cdr3_length: 19; clone_size: .; v_call: TRBV9; j_call: TRBJ1-6; d_call: TRBD1; cdr3_aa: CASSPGTGALSSYNSPLHF; cdr3_nt: TGCGCCAGCAGCCCTGGGACAGGGGCTTTGAGCTCCTATAATTCACCCCTCCACTTT
cdr3_length: 13; clone_size: .; v_call: TRBV28; j_call: TRBJ1-2; d_call: .; cdr3_aa: CASFSDLMGGYTF; cdr3_nt: TGTGCCAGCTTTTCGGACCTTATGGGTGGCTACACCTTC
cdr3_length: 15; clone_size: .; v_call: TRBV20-1; j_call: TRBJ2-6; d_call: .; cdr3_aa: CSAALRGSGANVLTF; cdr3_nt: TGCAGTGCGGCCCTGAGGGGCTCTGGGGCCAACGTCCTGACTTTC
cdr3_length: 15; clone_size: .; v_call: TRBV4-1; j_call: TRBJ1-1; d_call: .; cdr3_aa: CASSPLPGPRTEAFF; cdr3_nt: TGCGCCAGCAGCCCACTCCCGGGTCCGCGCACTGAAGCTTTCTTT
cdr3_length: 14; clone_size: .; v_call: TRBV6-6; j_call: TRBJ1-1; d_call: TRBD1; cdr3_aa: CASSYSRGQTEAFF; cdr3_nt: TGTGCCAGCAGTTACTCAAGGGGGCAAACTGAAGCTTTCTTT
cdr3_length: 15; clone_size: .; v_call: TRBV11-2; j_call: TRBJ2-7; d_call: TRBD1; cdr3_aa: CASSPPGQANFEQYF; cdr3_nt: TGTGCCAGCAGCCCCCCGGGACAGGCGAATTTCGAGCAGTACTTC
cdr3_length: 14; clone_size: once; v_call: TRBV15; j_call: TRBJ1-4; d_call: .; cdr3_aa: CATSKGSYPEKLFF; cdr3_nt: TGTGCCACCAGCAAAGGGAGCTACCCGGAAAAACTGTTTTTT